The 8 T cell receptor beta chains listed next were all sequenced from one sample in a study of neurological immune-mediated disorders. Each CDR3 protein gets one entry after TCRdb re-called the 5' RACE reads with MiXCR. The sample shows nearly 45,000 distinct CDR3 sequences, approximately 12% of them seen only once. Sequencing input: PBMCs. All receptors come from a female donor in good health.

In this sample, this clonotype turned up many times. The rearrangement uses TRBV29-1 and TRBJ2-2; D not certain. Germline V gene lookup returns CDR1 SQVTM and CDR2 ANQGSEA. Trimming pared 2 bases from V and 7 bases from J, leaving 11 bases between. This CDR3 is built from 13 residues. CDR3: CSVETPPGGELFF. The CDR3 nucleotides are TGCAGCGTTGAAACTCCTCCCGGCGGGGAGCTGTTTTTT.

This clonotype was seen repeatedly, ten times or more. J is TRBJ2-7 and V is TRBV20-1, with TRBD1 identical over 9 bases. The CDR3 has 15 amino acids. CDR1 is DFQATT, CDR2 SNEGSKA, per germline (reference sequence). Losses at the gene ends were 2 bases for V and 1 base for J; bases not matched to a gene: 6. CDR3 bases: TGCAGTGCTAGATCATCCGGGACAGGGTCCTACGAGCAGTACTTC. Protein: CSARSSGTGSYEQYF.

At least ten counts were recorded for this clonotype. The rearrangement joins TRBV6-5 to TRBJ1-4, with TRBD1 as a possible D gene (5 bases). Trimming took off 6 bases at V and 8 bases at J, with 19 bases between the two ends. The CDR3 is 15 amino acids. The germline V gene encodes CDR1 MNHEY and CDR2 SVGAGI. The DNA for the CDR3 is TGTGCCAGCAGAACCGCCGGGACTGGGGGAGAAAAACTGTTTTTT. Its translation: CASRTAGTGGEKLFF.

This clonotype was counted many times. The chain has TRBV9 and TRBJ1-6, with D hard to call. Germline V lookup: CDR1 SGDLS, CDR2 YYNGEE. This CDR3 region has 16 residues. V lost 0 bases, J lost 5 bases, and 12 bases lay in between. In DNA form, the CDR3 reads TGTGCCAGCAGCGTAGATGCCGTCGGGAATAATTCACCCCTCCACTTT. The encoded protein is CASSVDAVGNNSPLHF.

This clonotype was recorded many times. The chain recombines TRBV27 with TRBJ1-2; 9 bases align to TRBD1. Germline-derived CDR1 and CDR2 are MNHEY and SMNVEV (reference sequence). The J segment lost 5 bases and the V segment lost 1 base, leaving 5 bases of the junction unmatched. The CDR3 spans 15 residues. CDR3 loop: CASSLLPGTGYGYTF. CDR3 nucleotide sequence: TGTGCCAGCAGTTTATTACCCGGGACAGGGTATGGCTACACCTTC.

This clonotype showed up many times. The V and J genes are TRBV7-8 and TRBJ2-7; possibly TRBD2 for D (7 bases). The CDR3 length is 13 residues. Germline lookup yields CDR1 SGHVS and CDR2 FQNEAQ. V lost 3 bases to trimming and J lost 5 bases, with 11 bases between them. The CDR3, as DNA: TGTGCCAGCAGCTTCCGGGGGGCCCACGAGCAGTACTTC. It encodes CASSFRGAHEQYF.

This chain links TRBV11-2 with TRBJ1-6, with 8 bases fitting TRBD1. The CDR3 has 17 amino acids. Germline CDR1 SGHAT, CDR2 FQNNGV. V gave up 0 bases and J gave up 8 bases; unmatched junction bases: 9. DNA for the CDR3: TGTGCCAGCAGCTTAGAAGGCGGCGCAGGGGGCGATTCACCCCTCCACTTT. It encodes CASSLEGGAGGDSPLHF.

This clonotype was counted many times. The V call is TRBV5-6, the J call TRBJ1-1, with a weak D call TRBD1 (5 bases). Germline V gene lookup returns CDR1 SGHDT and CDR2 YYEEEE. The CDR3 runs to 15 residues. V lost 3 bases and J lost 0, with 12 bases in between. For the CDR3, the DNA is TGTGCCAGCAGCTATTTGGGGACCATGAACACTGAAGCTTTCTTT. This gives the protein CASSYLGTMNTEAFF.